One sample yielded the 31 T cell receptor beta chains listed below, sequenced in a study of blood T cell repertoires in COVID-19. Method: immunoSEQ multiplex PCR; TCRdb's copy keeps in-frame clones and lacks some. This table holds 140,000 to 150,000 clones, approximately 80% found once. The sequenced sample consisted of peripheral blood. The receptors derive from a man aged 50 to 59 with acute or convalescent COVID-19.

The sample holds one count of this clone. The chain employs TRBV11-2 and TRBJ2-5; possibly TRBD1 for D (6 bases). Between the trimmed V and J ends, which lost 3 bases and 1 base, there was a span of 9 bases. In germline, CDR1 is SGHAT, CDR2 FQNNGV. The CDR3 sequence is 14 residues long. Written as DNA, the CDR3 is TGTGCCAGCAGCTTGTGGGACACCCAAGAGACCCAGTACTTC. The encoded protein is CASSLWDTQETQYF.

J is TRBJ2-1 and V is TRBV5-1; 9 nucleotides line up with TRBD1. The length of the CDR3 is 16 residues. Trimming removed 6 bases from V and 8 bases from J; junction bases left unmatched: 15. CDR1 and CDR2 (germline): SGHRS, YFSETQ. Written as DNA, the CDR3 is TGCGCCAGCAAGGTAGTACGGACAGGGGAGAGCGATGAGCAGTTCTTC. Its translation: CASKVVRTGESDEQFF. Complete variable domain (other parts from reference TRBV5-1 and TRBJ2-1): KAGVTQTPRYLIKTRGQQVTLSCSPISGHRSVSWYQQTPGQGLQFLFEYFSETQRNKGNFPGRFSGRQFSNSRSEMNVSTLELGDSALYLCASKVVRTGESDEQFFGPGTRLTVL.

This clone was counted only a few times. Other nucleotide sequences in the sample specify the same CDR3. The CDR3 sequence is CAWSRGTEAFF. Written as DNA, the CDR3 is TGTGCCTGGAGTAGGGGCACTGAAGCTTTCTTT. This rearrangement joins TRBV30 to TRBJ1-1; D is perhaps TRBD1 (5 bases). This CDR3 has 11 amino acids. Germline V gene lookup returns CDR1 GTSNPN and CDR2 SVGIG (reference sequence). With 2 bases removed from V and 4 bases from J, the gap between germline ends came to 5 bases. Complete variable domain (other parts from reference TRBV30 and TRBJ1-1): SQTIHQWPATLVQPVGSPLSLECTVEGTSNPNLYWYRQAAGRGLQLLFYSVGIGQISSEVPQNLSASRPQDRQFILSSKKLLLSDSGFYLCAWSRGTEAFFGQGTRLTVV.

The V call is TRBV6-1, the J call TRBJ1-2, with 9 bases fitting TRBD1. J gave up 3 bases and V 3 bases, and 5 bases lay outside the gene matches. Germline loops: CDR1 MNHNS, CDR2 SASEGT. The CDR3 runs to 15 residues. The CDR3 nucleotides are TGTGCCAGCAGTGAGGGGACAGGGCCCTACTATGGCTACACCTTC. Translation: CASSEGTGPYYGYTF.

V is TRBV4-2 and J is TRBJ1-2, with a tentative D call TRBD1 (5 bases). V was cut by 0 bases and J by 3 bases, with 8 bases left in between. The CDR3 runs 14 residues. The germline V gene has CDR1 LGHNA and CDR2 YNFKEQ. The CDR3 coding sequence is TGTGCCAGCAGCCAAGAAACGGGGGACTATGGCTACACCTTC. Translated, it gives CASSQETGDYGYTF.

CDR3 sequence: CASSITTRSSGFADTQYF. For the CDR3, the DNA is TGTGCCAGTAGTATAACTACCAGGTCTAGCGGGTTCGCAGATACGCAGTATTTT. The V gene is TRBV19, the J gene TRBJ2-3; 8 positions agree with TRBD2. Trimming cost V 2 bases and J 4 bases; bases outside gene matches: 14. The length of the CDR3 is 18 residues. Germline-derived CDR1 and CDR2 are LNHDA and SQIVND (reference sequence).

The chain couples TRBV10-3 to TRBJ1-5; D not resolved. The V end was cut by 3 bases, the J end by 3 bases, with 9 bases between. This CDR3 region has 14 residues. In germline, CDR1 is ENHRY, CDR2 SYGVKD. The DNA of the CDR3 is TGTGCCATCAGTGAAGGAGGTAACAATCAGCCCCAGCATTTT. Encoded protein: CAISEGGNNQPQHF.

CDR3 loop: CASRGRQGTTYEQYF. In DNA, the CDR3 is TGTGCCAGCAGGGGCCGACAGGGGACAACCTACGAGCAGTACTTC. The J gene is TRBJ2-7, the V gene TRBV25-1; 8 bases fit TRBD1. CDR3 size: 15 residues. Per germline, CDR1 MGHDK and CDR2 SYGVNS. V lost 6 bases and J lost 2; bases outside the gene matches: 9.

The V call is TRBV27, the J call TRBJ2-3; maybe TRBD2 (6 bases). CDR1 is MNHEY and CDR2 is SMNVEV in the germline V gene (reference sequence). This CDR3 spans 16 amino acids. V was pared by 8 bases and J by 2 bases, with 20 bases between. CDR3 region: CASQQLAQATTDTQYF. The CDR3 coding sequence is TGTGCCAGCCAACAACTAGCCCAAGCAACCACAGATACGCAGTATTTT.

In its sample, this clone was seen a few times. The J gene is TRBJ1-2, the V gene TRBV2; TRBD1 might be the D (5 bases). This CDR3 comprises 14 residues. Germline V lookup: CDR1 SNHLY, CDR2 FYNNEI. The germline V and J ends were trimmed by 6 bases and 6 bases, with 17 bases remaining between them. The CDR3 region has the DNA TGTGCCAGCAGCCCTCAGGGAAATGACAATGGCTACACCTTC. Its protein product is CASSPQGNDNGYTF.

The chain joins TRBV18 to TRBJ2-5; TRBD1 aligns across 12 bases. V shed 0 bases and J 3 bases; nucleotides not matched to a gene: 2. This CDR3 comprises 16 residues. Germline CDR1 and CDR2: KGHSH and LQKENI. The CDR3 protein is CASSPPGTGGEETQYF. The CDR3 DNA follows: TGTGCCAGCTCACCACCCGGGACAGGGGGCGAAGAGACCCAGTACTTC.

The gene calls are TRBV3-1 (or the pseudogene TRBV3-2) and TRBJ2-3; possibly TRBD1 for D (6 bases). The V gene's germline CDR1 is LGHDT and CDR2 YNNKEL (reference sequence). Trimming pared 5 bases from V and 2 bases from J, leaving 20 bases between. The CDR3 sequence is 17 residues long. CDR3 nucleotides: TGTGCCAGCAGCTCTTGCCACAGGGACCGCACCACAGATACGCAGTATTTT. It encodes CASSSCHRDRTTDTQYF.

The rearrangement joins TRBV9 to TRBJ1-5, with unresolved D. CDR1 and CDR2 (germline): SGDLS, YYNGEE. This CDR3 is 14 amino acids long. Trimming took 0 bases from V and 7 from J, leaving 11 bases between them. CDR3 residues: CASSVDAGPQPQHF. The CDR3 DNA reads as TGTGCCAGCAGCGTAGATGCAGGCCCACAGCCCCAGCATTTT.

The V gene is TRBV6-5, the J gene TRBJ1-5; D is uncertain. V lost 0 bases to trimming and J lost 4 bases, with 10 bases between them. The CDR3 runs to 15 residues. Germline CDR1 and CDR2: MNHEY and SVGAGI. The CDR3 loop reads CASSYSRVGNQPQHF. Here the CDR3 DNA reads TGTGCCAGCAGTTACTCACGGGTTGGGAATCAGCCCCAGCATTTT.

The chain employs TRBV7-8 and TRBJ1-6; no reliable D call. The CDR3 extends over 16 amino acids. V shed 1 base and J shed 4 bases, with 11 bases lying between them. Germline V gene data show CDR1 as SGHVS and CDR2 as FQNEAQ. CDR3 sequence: CASSLVEVSYNSPLHF. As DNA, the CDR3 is TGTGCCAGCAGCTTAGTGGAGGTCTCTTATAATTCACCCCTCCACTTT.

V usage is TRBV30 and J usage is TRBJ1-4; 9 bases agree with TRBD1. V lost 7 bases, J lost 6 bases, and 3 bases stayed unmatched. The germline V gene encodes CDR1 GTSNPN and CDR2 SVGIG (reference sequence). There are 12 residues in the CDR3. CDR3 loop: CALDRGDEKLFF. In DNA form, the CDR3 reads TGTGCCTTGGACAGGGGCGATGAAAAACTGTTTTTT.

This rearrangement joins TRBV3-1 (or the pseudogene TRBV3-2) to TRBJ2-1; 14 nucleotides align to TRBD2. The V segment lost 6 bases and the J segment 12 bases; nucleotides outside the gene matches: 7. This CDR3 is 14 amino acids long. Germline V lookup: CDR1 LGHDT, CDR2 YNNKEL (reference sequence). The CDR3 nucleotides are TGTGCCAGCAGAACCGGAGGGACTAGCGGGGGGCAGTTCTTC. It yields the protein CASRTGGTSGGQFF.

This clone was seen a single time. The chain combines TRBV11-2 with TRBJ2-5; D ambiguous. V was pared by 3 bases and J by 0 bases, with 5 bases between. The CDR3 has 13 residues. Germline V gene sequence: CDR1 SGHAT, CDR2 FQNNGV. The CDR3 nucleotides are TGTGCCAGCAGCTTCCGCGACCAAGAGACCCAGTACTTC. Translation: CASSFRDQETQYF.

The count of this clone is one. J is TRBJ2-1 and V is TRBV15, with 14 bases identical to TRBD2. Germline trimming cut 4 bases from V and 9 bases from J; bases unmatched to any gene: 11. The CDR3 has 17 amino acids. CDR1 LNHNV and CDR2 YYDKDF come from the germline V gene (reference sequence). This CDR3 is CATSIVGTSGGVGEQFF. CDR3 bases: TGTGCCACCAGCATAGTCGGGACTAGCGGGGGAGTCGGTGAGCAGTTCTTC.

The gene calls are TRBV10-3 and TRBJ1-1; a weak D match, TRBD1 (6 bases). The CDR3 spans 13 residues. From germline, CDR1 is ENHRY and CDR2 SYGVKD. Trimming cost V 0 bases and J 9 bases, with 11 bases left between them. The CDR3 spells CAISESMGGQAFF. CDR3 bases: TGTGCCATCAGTGAGTCGATGGGGGGGCAAGCTTTCTTT.

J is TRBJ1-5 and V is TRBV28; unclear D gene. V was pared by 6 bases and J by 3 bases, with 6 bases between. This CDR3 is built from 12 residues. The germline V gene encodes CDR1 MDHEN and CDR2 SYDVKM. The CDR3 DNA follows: TGTGCCAGCAGCGCAGTCAATCAGCCCCAGCATTTT. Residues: CASSAVNQPQHF.

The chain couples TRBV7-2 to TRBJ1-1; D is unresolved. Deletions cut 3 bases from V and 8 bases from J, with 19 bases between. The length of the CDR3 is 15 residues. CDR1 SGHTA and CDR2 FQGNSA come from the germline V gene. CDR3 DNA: TGTGCCAGCAGCTTTTATAGTCCCCCCGGGTCCGAAGCTTTCTTT. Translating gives CASSFYSPPGSEAFF.

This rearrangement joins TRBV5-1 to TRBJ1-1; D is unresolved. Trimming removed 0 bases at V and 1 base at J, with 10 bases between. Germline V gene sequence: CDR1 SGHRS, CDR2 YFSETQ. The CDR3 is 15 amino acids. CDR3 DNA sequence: TGCGCCAGCAGCTTGGATGGCAGGCCGAACACTGAAGCTTTCTTT. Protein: CASSLDGRPNTEAFF.

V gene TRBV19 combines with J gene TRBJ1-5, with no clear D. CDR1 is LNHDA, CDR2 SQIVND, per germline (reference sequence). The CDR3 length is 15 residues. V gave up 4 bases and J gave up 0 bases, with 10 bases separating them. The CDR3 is CASSKSGFSNQPQHF. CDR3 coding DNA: TGTGCCAGTAGTAAGTCGGGGTTTAGCAATCAGCCCCAGCATTTT.

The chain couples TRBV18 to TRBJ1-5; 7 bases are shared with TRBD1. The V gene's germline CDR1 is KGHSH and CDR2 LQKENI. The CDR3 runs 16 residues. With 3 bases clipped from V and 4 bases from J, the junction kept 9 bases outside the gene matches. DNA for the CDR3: TGTGCCAGCTCACCCGATACAGGGGTTGGAAATCAGCCCCAGCATTTT. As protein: CASSPDTGVGNQPQHF.

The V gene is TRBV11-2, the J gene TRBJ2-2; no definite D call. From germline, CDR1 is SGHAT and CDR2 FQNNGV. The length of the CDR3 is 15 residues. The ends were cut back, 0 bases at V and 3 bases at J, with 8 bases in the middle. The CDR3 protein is CASSLDIGDTGELFF. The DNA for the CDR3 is TGTGCCAGCAGCTTAGATATTGGAGACACCGGGGAGCTGTTTTTT.

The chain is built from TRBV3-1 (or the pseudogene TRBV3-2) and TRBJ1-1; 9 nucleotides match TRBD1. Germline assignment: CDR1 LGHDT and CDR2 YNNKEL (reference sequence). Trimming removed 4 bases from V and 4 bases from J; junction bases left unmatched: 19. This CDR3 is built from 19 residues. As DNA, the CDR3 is TGTGCCAGCAGCCCGTACGTTGGACAGGGGAGGAGTGACTTCACTGAAGCTTTCTTT. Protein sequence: CASSPYVGQGRSDFTEAFF.

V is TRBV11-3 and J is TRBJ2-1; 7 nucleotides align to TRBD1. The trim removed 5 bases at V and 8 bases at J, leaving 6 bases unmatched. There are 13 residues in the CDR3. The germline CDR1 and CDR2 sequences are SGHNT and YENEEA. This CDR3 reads CASSLDRDDEQFF. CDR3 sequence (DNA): TGTGCCAGCAGCCTCGACAGGGACGATGAGCAGTTCTTC.

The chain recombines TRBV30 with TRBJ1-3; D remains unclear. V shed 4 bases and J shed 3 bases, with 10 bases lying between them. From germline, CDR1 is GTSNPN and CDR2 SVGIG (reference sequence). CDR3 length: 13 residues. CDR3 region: CAWMAGLGNTIYF. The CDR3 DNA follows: TGTGCCTGGATGGCAGGCCTTGGAAACACCATATATTTT.

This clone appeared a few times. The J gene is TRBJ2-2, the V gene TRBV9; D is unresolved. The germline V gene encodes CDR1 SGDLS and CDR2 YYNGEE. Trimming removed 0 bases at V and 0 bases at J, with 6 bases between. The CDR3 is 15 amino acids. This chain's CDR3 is CASSVATSNTGELFF. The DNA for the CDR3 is TGTGCCAGCAGCGTAGCTACCTCGAACACCGGGGAGCTGTTTTTT.

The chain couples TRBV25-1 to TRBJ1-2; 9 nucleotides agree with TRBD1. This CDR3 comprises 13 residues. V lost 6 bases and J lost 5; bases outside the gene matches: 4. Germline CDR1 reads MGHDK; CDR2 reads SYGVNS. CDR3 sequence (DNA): TGTGCCAGCAGAGGACAGGGGAGGTATGGCTACACCTTC. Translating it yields CASRGQGRYGYTF.